These 20 T cell receptor beta chains came from one sample sequenced in a study of T-cell reconstitution after alpha-beta-depleted transplantation in children. Preparation of the TCRbeta library was carried out with unique molecular identifiers. TCRdb fed the PCR reads into MiXCR, producing one record per CDR3 protein. The sample has approximately 520,000 distinct CDR3 sequences, 30% to 35% seen once; the top ten hold less than 2.5%. This specimen consisted of PBMCs from the stem cell graft donor, obtained from the stem cell graft. The receptors originated from a human donor who donated a stem cell graft to a child with aplastic anemia.

V is TRBV20-1 and J is TRBJ2-1, with D perhaps TRBD1 (5 bases). The V gene's germline CDR1 is DFQATT and CDR2 SNEGSKA (reference sequence). This CDR3 has 14 amino acids. V was shortened by 6 bases and J by 7 bases, with 19 bases between the two germline ends. The chain's CDR3 is CSALGAGSMNEQFF. The CDR3 region has the DNA TGCAGTGCCTTAGGGGCAGGGTCGATGAATGAGCAGTTCTTC.

This clonotype was recorded a few times. The chain is built from TRBV30 and TRBJ1-1; D may be TRBD1 (5 bases). From germline, CDR1 is GTSNPN and CDR2 SVGIG (reference sequence). CDR3 size: 13 residues. Between the trimmed V and J ends, which lost 2 bases and 0 bases, there was a span of 7 bases. CDR3 nucleotide sequence: TGTGCCTGGAGTAGGACAATGAACACTGAAGCTTTCTTT. Translating gives CAWSRTMNTEAFF.

The chain combines TRBV6-2 or TRBV6-3 with TRBJ2-7, with TRBD2 as a possible D gene (5 bases). The germline V gene has CDR1 MNHEY and CDR2 SVGEGT. The V end lost 0 bases, the J end lost 9 bases, and 12 bases lay between the germline ends. CDR3 length: 13 residues. CDR3 nucleotides: TGTGCCAGCAGTTACTCAGGGAGCGGCGGGCAGTACTTC. Translation gives CASSYSGSGGQYF.

CDR3 bases: TGTGCCAGCAGCCTGCCAGGACAGGGGAACGAAAAACTGTTTTTT. It yields the protein CASSLPGQGNEKLFF. This rearrangement joins TRBV5-4 to TRBJ1-4; 9 bases match TRBD1. The germline gives CDR1 SGHNT, CDR2 YYREEE (reference sequence). This CDR3 contains 15 residues. V dropped 4 bases and J dropped 8; count of bases not matched to a gene: 9.

The table lists this clonotype with many counts. The rearrangement uses TRBV13 and TRBJ2-3; 14 bases line up with TRBD2. V was pared by 5 bases and J by 4 bases, with 8 bases of the junction left unmatched. The CDR3 extends over 17 amino acids. Germline V gives CDR1 PRHDT, CDR2 FYEKMQ (reference sequence). In DNA form, the CDR3 reads TGTGCCAGCAGCCTGGGGACTAGCGGGAGTGTTCCAGATACGCAGTATTTT. It encodes CASSLGTSGSVPDTQYF.

This clonotype was counted a few times. The gene calls are TRBV29-1 and TRBJ2-2; 9 bases fit TRBD1. The CDR3 extends over 15 amino acids. Germline trimming cut 5 bases from V and 5 bases from J; bases unmatched to any gene: 9. Germline assignment: CDR1 SQVTM and CDR2 ANQGSEA. CDR3 nucleotides: TGCAGCGTTTTTATAAGACAGGGGGGAACCGGGGAGCTGTTTTTT. Translating it yields CSVFIRQGGTGELFF.

The chain uses TRBV10-2 and TRBJ1-6; no clear D. The CDR3 sequence is 15 residues long. Germline V gene data show CDR1 as WSHSY and CDR2 as SAAADI. V dropped 8 bases and J dropped 5 bases, with 16 bases sitting between them. The CDR3 here is CASGFVGQDNSPLHF. The CDR3 region has the DNA TGCGCCAGCGGGTTTGTCGGGCAAGATAATTCACCCCTCCACTTT.

This chain connects TRBV20-1 to TRBJ2-2; possible D gene TRBD1, 5 bases. The germline V and J ends were trimmed by 0 bases and 0 bases, with 11 bases remaining between them. The CDR3 loop spans 16 amino acids. Germline CDR1 DFQATT, CDR2 SNEGSKA (reference sequence). The CDR3 spells CSAREPPRANTGELFF. The CDR3 DNA sequence: TGCAGTGCTAGAGAACCCCCCAGGGCGAACACCGGGGAGCTGTTTTTT.

The rearrangement uses TRBV19 and TRBJ1-6, with 7 bases matching TRBD1. V trimming: 5 bases; J trimming: 8 bases; junction bases outside the gene matches: 6. The CDR3 is made up of 14 amino acids. Germline CDR1 and CDR2: LNHDA and SQIVND (reference sequence). CDR3 protein: CASSWDSQYSPLHF. DNA of the CDR3: TGTGCCAGTAGTTGGGACAGCCAATATTCACCCCTCCACTTT.

This chain joins TRBV5-1 and TRBJ2-1; unclear D gene. CDR3 length: 11 amino acids. Trimming stripped 4 bases from V and 8 bases from J, with 7 bases between. Germline V gene lookup returns CDR1 SGHRS and CDR2 YFSETQ. CDR3 nucleotide sequence: TGCGCCAGCAGCGCAAGCTATGAGCAGTTCTTC. Protein: CASSASYEQFF. The full variable domain, rest sourced from reference TRBV5-1 and TRBJ2-1, is KAGVTQTPRYLIKTRGQQVTLSCSPISGHRSVSWYQQTPGQGLQFLFEYFSETQRNKGNFPGRFSGRQFSNSRSEMNVSTLELGDSALYLCASSASYEQFFGPGTRLTVL.

This clonotype has a handful of counts. The chain links TRBV7-2 to TRBJ2-3, with D tentatively TRBD2 (6 bases). From germline, CDR1 is SGHTA and CDR2 FQGNSA. V was clipped by 6 bases and J by 6 bases, with 13 bases between them. This CDR3 is 13 amino acids long. CDR3 loop: CASSFRGSDTQYF. The CDR3 DNA reads as TGTGCCAGCAGTTTCCGGGGGAGTGATACGCAGTATTTT. The variable domain in full, completed from reference TRBV7-2 and TRBJ2-3, reads GAGVSQSPSNKVTEKGKDVELRCDPISGHTALYWYRQSLGQGLEFLIYFQGNSAPDKSGLPSDRFSAERTGGSVSTLTIQRTQQEDSAVYLCASSFRGSDTQYFGPGTRLTVL.

This clonotype was seen just once. The chain uses TRBV6-1 and TRBJ2-2, with 10 bases aligning to TRBD2. There are 16 residues in the CDR3. CDR1 MNHNS and CDR2 SASEGT come from the germline V gene. Trimming at V came to 4 bases and at J to 6 bases, leaving 8 bases not matched to a gene. The CDR3 is CASSALLAGDAGELFF. The CDR3 DNA sequence: TGTGCCAGCAGTGCCCTCCTAGCGGGAGATGCCGGGGAGCTGTTTTTT.

This clonotype was detected only a few times. This sequence joins TRBV12-3 or TRBV12-4 and TRBJ2-5; the D gene is possibly TRBD1 (6 bases). This CDR3 is 13 amino acids long. V lost 6 bases to trimming and J lost 4 bases, with 12 bases between them. CDR3 nucleotide sequence: TGTGCCAGCAGGCAGGGGTTATCAGAGACCCAGTACTTC. It encodes CASRQGLSETQYF.

The chain recombines TRBV27 with TRBJ2-7; 7 positions match TRBD2. Per germline, CDR1 MNHEY and CDR2 SMNVEV (reference sequence). V trimming: 1 base; J trimming: 2 bases; junction bases outside the gene matches: 5. The CDR3 length is 15 residues. The CDR3 nucleotides are TGTGCCAGCAGTTTATTGGCTAGCGGAACCTACGAGCAGTACTTC. Translating it yields CASSLLASGTYEQYF.

The chain links TRBV5-1 to TRBJ2-5, with D unresolved. Germline values: CDR1 SGHRS, CDR2 YFSETQ. This CDR3 has 18 residues. V was clipped by 0 bases and J by 3 bases, with 21 bases between them. The CDR3 is CASSLVAPTWTVEETQYF. In DNA form, the CDR3 reads TGCGCCAGCAGCTTGGTGGCCCCGACATGGACCGTGGAAGAGACCCAGTACTTC.

The rearrangement joins TRBV11-2 to TRBJ2-3; TRBD2 matches at 14 bases. This CDR3 contains 20 residues. Germline CDR1 SGHAT, CDR2 FQNNGV. V was clipped by 4 bases and J by 2 bases; unmatched bases: 14. CDR3 region: CASSWGLAGALGVATDTQYF. In DNA form, the CDR3 reads TGTGCCAGCAGCTGGGGACTAGCGGGAGCTTTAGGGGTCGCCACAGATACGCAGTATTTT.

The J gene is TRBJ1-5, the V gene TRBV12-3 or TRBV12-4, with 8 bases aligning to TRBD1. The V and J ends lost 7 bases and 7 bases, in that order; junction bases with no gene match: 3. The CDR3 length is 12 residues. The CDR3 DNA sequence: TGTGCCAGCAAACAGGGGGTCCAGCCCCAGCATTTT. It is translated as CASKQGVQPQHF.

V and J are TRBV27 and TRBJ1-3; D perhaps matches TRBD1 (6 bases). The germline V gene has CDR1 MNHEY and CDR2 SMNVEV (reference sequence). Trimming shortened V by 5 bases and J by 4 bases, and 12 bases separated the two germline ends. The CDR3 contains 14 residues. The CDR3: CASSRGGVGNTIYF. CDR3 DNA sequence: TGTGCCAGCAGTCGGGGGGGCGTCGGAAACACCATATATTTT.

V gene TRBV29-1 combines with J gene TRBJ1-2; unclear D gene. Trimming took 2 bases from V and 6 from J, leaving 7 bases between them. CDR3 length: 11 residues. Germline V gene sequence: CDR1 SQVTM, CDR2 ANQGSEA. The CDR3 protein is CSVERSHGYTF. DNA for the CDR3: TGCAGCGTTGAAAGGTCCCATGGCTACACCTTC. Supplemented by reference TRBV29-1 and TRBJ1-2, the full variable domain reads SAVISQKPSRDICQRGTSLTIQCQVDSQVTMMFWYRQQPGQSLTLIATANQGSEATYESGFVIDKFPISRPNLTFSTLTVSNMSPEDSSIYLCSVERSHGYTFGSGTRLTVV.

V and J are TRBV6-4 and TRBJ2-1; 9 bases align to TRBD2. Germline loops: CDR1 MRHNA, CDR2 SNTAGT. V lost 4 bases and J lost 9; bases outside the gene matches: 7. The CDR3 sequence is 14 residues long. In nucleotides, the CDR3 is TGTGCCAGCAGTGTGGCGGGAGGGGCTCGTGAGCAGTTCTTC. This translates into CASSVAGGAREQFF.